The clone carrying this T cell receptor beta chain was seen more than once but under ten times. This record comes from a study of shared clonotypes between healthy human individuals. Trimming took off 6 bases at V and 3 bases at J, with 12 bases between the two ends. Germline V CDR1 and CDR2: MNHNY, SVGAGI (reference sequence). The CDR3 is 13 amino acids. Measured with immunoSEQ multiplex PCR; TCRdb has only the in-frame clones, and not every one. This sample has about 2 million clones, with roughly 96% found just once. The chain joins TRBV6-6 to TRBJ2-7; the D gene could be TRBD1 or TRBD2 (5 bases each). The sequenced sample consisted of naive CD4+ T cells sorted from blood. The subset denotes: CD45RA+ positively selected. This receptor was obtained from a man between 18 and 35 years old in good health. This CDR3 reads CASSRGTGYEQYF. For the CDR3, the DNA is TGTGCCAGCAGCCGTGGGACCGGCTACGAGCAGTACTTC.